The 24 T cell receptor beta chains listed next were all sequenced from one sample in a study of blood T cell repertoires in COVID-19. Only in-frame clones appear in the TCRdb table, and some are missing; sequencing was by immunoSEQ multiplex PCR. The data hold roughly 200,000 clones, with around three quarters observed a single time. The sample comprised peripheral blood. The source is a man between 65 and 80 years old with active or convalescent COVID-19.

Here the CDR3 DNA reads TGCGCCAGCAGCCAAGACGACAGGGGAAGAGGCGGGGAGCTGTTTTTT. This gives the protein CASSQDDRGRGGELFF. The V and J genes are TRBV4-1 and TRBJ2-2, with 8 bases identical to TRBD1. This CDR3 is 16 amino acids long. Germline V gene lookup returns CDR1 MGHRA and CDR2 YSYEKL. V lost 0 bases, J lost 7 bases, and 7 bases stayed unmatched.

The rearrangement joins TRBV28 to TRBJ2-2; D unclear. Trimming cost V 10 bases and J 4 bases, with 7 bases left between them. CDR1 is MDHEN, CDR2 SYDVKM, per germline. This CDR3 is 11 amino acids long. The CDR3 bases are TGTGCCACTTCACTCACCGGGGAGCTGTTTTTT. It translates to CATSLTGELFF.

This sequence joins TRBV12-5 and TRBJ2-2; D is ambiguous. The CDR3 is 15 amino acids. The V end lost 1 base, the J end lost 5 bases, and 11 bases lay between the germline ends. Germline values: CDR1 LGHNT, CDR2 FRNRAP. For the CDR3, the DNA is TGTGCTAGTGGTTTGGACAGTATACAAACCGGGGAGCTGTTTTTT. Residues: CASGLDSIQTGELFF.

This chain links TRBV5-1 with TRBJ1-2; the D is unclear. This CDR3 comprises 15 residues. V shed 4 bases and J shed 2 bases, with 15 bases lying between them. Germline assignment: CDR1 SGHRS and CDR2 YFSETQ. The CDR3 loop is CASSLDGNQNYGYTF. The CDR3 region has the DNA TGCGCCAGCAGCCTGGATGGCAACCAGAACTATGGCTACACCTTC.

This clone was seen a handful of times. The rearrangement joins TRBV5-8 to TRBJ1-4, with 11 bases matching TRBD1. Germline CDR1 and CDR2: SGHTS and YDEGEE. V shed 1 base, J shed 2 bases, and the junction held 7 bases outside the gene matches. The length of the CDR3 is 18 residues. CDR3 sequence reads: CASSLRTGGYGTNEKLFF. The DNA of the CDR3 is TGTGCCAGCAGCTTGAGGACAGGGGGCTACGGGACTAATGAAAAACTGTTTTTT.

This clone was recorded only once. The chain uses TRBV7-6 and TRBJ2-2; tentative D call: TRBD2 (6 bases). The CDR3 runs 16 residues. V was shortened by 2 bases and J by 4 bases, with 14 bases between the two germline ends. Looked up from germline, CDR1 is SGHVS and CDR2 is FNYEAQ. The CDR3 DNA follows: TGTGCCAGCAGCTTAATTTCCGGGGGACTCACCGGGGAGCTGTTTTTT. It encodes CASSLISGGLTGELFF. Complete variable domain (other parts from reference TRBV7-6 and TRBJ2-2): GAGVSQSPRYKVTKRGQDVALRCDPISGHVSLYWYRQALGQGPEFLTYFNYEAQQDKSGLPNDRFSAERPEGSISTLTIQRTEQRDSAMYRCASSLISGGLTGELFFGEGSRLTVL.

The chain employs TRBV6-4 and TRBJ1-2; the match to TRBD1 covers 7 bases. Looked up from germline, CDR1 is MRHNA and CDR2 is SNTAGT. The CDR3 runs to 16 residues. With 3 bases clipped from V and 7 bases from J, the junction kept 14 bases outside the gene matches. CDR3 loop: CASSEFAGRGYSGYTF. DNA of the CDR3: TGTGCCAGCAGTGAATTTGCCGGCAGGGGGTATAGTGGCTACACCTTC.

This sequence joins TRBV5-1 and TRBJ2-3; D gene unclear. The length of the CDR3 is 12 residues. Deletions cut 2 bases from V and 8 bases from J, with 9 bases between. CDR1 and CDR2 from the germline V gene are SGHRS and YFSETQ. This chain's CDR3 is CASSFYVGTQYF. CDR3 coding DNA: TGCGCCAGCAGCTTCTACGTTGGTACGCAGTATTTT.

The V call is TRBV5-1, the J call TRBJ2-1; 11 nucleotides match TRBD2. The junction had 5 bases not matched to a gene; V was cut back by 1 base and J by 5 bases. The CDR3 covers 16 residues. Per the germline V gene, CDR1 is SGHRS and CDR2 is YFSETQ. The CDR3 DNA reads as TGCGCCAGCAGCTTGCTCACTAGCGGGAGCCACAATGAGCAGTTCTTC. Residues: CASSLLTSGSHNEQFF.

The chain recombines TRBV5-1 with TRBJ2-2; D is unclear. The CDR3 totals 13 residues. From germline, CDR1 is SGHRS and CDR2 YFSETQ. V was trimmed by 4 bases and J by 8 bases, leaving 12 bases between them. CDR3 in amino acids: CASSPREVGELFF. In nucleotides, the CDR3 is TGCGCCAGCAGCCCACGAGAGGTTGGGGAGCTGTTTTTT.

This sequence joins TRBV11-2 and TRBJ2-5; D gene uncertain. Per germline, CDR1 SGHAT and CDR2 FQNNGV. The CDR3 is 16 amino acids. V lost 2 bases and J lost 2, with 15 bases in between. CDR3 sequence (DNA): TGTGCCAGCAGCTTATCCCCCCAGACTGCACAAGAGACCCAGTACTTC. Its translation is CASSLSPQTAQETQYF. Looking up the rest from reference TRBV11-2 and TRBJ2-5 gives the full variable domain: EAGVAQSPRYKIIEKRQSVAFWCNPISGHATLYWYQQILGQGPKLLIQFQNNGVVDDSQLPKDRFSAERLKGVDSTLKIQPAKLEDSAVYLCASSLSPQTAQETQYFGPGTRLLVL.

The chain has TRBV5-8 and TRBJ2-3; maybe TRBD2 (7 bases). Germline V gene sequence: CDR1 SGHTS, CDR2 YDEGEE. The ends were cut back, 3 bases at V and 1 base at J, with 15 bases in the middle. This CDR3 has 16 residues. The CDR3 here is CASSSPGGGRTDTQYF. For the CDR3, the DNA is TGTGCCAGCAGCTCCCCTGGCGGGGGCCGCACAGATACGCAGTATTTT.

There are a few counts of this clone. The chain joins TRBV5-1 to TRBJ2-2; no clear D gene. The V gene's germline CDR1 is SGHRS and CDR2 YFSETQ. The length of the CDR3 is 13 residues. Between the trimmed V and J ends, which lost 7 bases and 6 bases, there was a span of 13 bases. CDR3 protein: CASSTDSAGELFF. CDR3 DNA: TGCGCCAGCTCCACCGACTCGGCCGGGGAGCTGTTTTTT.

The chain recombines TRBV19 with TRBJ1-5; no definite D call. Deletions cut 7 bases from V and 0 bases from J, with 16 bases between. The CDR3 is 16 amino acids. CDR1 and CDR2 (germline): LNHDA, SQIVND (reference sequence). CDR3 amino acids: CASTPSAVGSNQPQHF. The CDR3 DNA sequence: TGTGCCAGTACCCCGTCCGCAGTTGGTAGCAATCAGCCCCAGCATTTT.

The chain joins TRBV14 to TRBJ1-4, with D hard to call. CDR3 length: 13 amino acids. Trimming took 0 bases from V and 4 from J, leaving 3 bases between them. Germline V lookup: CDR1 SGHDN, CDR2 FVKESK. CDR3 amino acids: CASSQDYNEKLFF. For the CDR3, the DNA is TGTGCCAGCAGCCAAGATTATAATGAAAAACTGTTTTTT. The full variable domain, rest sourced from reference TRBV14 and TRBJ1-4, is EAGVTQFPSHSVIEKGQTVTLRCDPISGHDNLYWYRRVMGKEIKFLLHFVKESKQDESGMPNNRFLAERTGGTYSTLKVQPAELEDSGVYFCASSQDYNEKLFFGSGTQLSVL.

This chain connects TRBV24-1 to TRBJ2-3; D may be TRBD2 (5 bases). The CDR3 runs 14 residues. Trimming cost V 6 bases and J 2 bases, with 11 bases left between them. Germline assignment: CDR1 KGHDR and CDR2 SFDVKD. The chain's CDR3 is CATSLKRITDTQYF. The CDR3 DNA follows: TGTGCCACCAGTCTCAAGCGGATCACAGATACGCAGTATTTT.

The chain links TRBV5-4 to TRBJ1-1; 9 nucleotides agree with TRBD1. This CDR3 has 15 residues. Losses at the gene ends were 0 bases for V and 7 bases for J; bases not matched to a gene: 7. Germline-derived CDR1 and CDR2 are SGHNT and YYREEE (reference sequence). CDR3 sequence reads: CASSLDRGQGSEAFF. The CDR3 DNA reads as TGTGCCAGCAGCTTGGATAGGGGACAGGGCAGTGAAGCTTTCTTT.

The V gene is TRBV5-4, the J gene TRBJ2-5; D not certain. The CDR3 is 13 residues long. The V gene's germline CDR1 is SGHNT and CDR2 YYREEE (reference sequence). V was pared by 1 base and J by 5 bases, with 9 bases between. The CDR3 nucleotides are TGTGCCAGCAGCTTGTACAGATCGGAGACCCAGTACTTC. Amino acid sequence: CASSLYRSETQYF.

The chain couples TRBV7-9 to TRBJ2-1; the D gene is possibly TRBD1 (6 bases). Germline V gives CDR1 SEHNR, CDR2 FQNEAQ (reference sequence). The V end lost 1 base, the J end lost 4 bases, and 14 bases lay between the germline ends. The CDR3 is 16 residues long. The CDR3 protein is CASSLGAGAPYNEQFF. The CDR3 nucleotides are TGTGCCAGCAGCTTAGGAGCAGGGGCCCCTTACAATGAGCAGTTCTTC.

This chain uses TRBV6-5 with TRBJ2-7, with 10 bases identical to TRBD1. The germline gives CDR1 MNHEY, CDR2 SVGAGI. After removal of 5 bases from V and 4 bases from J, the junction contained 5 bases not matched to a gene. The CDR3 is made up of 14 amino acids. CDR3 protein: CASSRLGQGYEQYF. In DNA form, the CDR3 reads TGTGCCAGCAGTAGACTGGGACAGGGGTACGAGCAGTACTTC.

V usage is TRBV5-1 and J usage is TRBJ1-2; 8 positions match TRBD1. With V trimmed by 4 bases and J by 4 bases, 6 bases remained unmatched. CDR1 is SGHRS, CDR2 YFSETQ, per germline. This CDR3 is built from 14 residues. The CDR3 loop reads CASSLRGQGYGYTF. Written as DNA, the CDR3 is TGCGCCAGCAGCCTCCGCGGACAGGGCTATGGCTACACCTTC.

The rearrangement links TRBV12-5 to TRBJ1-1, with TRBD1 as a possible D gene (6 bases). V was clipped by 6 bases and J by 9 bases, with 14 bases between them. The germline CDR1 and CDR2 sequences are LGHNT and FRNRAP. The CDR3 extends over 12 amino acids. CDR3 DNA sequence: TGTGCTAGTGGCCGTACAGGGATACAAGCTTTCTTT. Amino acid sequence: CASGRTGIQAFF.

V is TRBV6-5 and J is TRBJ2-1; D is possibly TRBD1 (5 bases). V lost 8 bases and J 6 bases, leaving 17 bases between the germline ends. This CDR3 has 14 residues. Germline-derived CDR1 and CDR2 are MNHEY and SVGAGI. The CDR3, as DNA: TGTGCCAGCCGAACAGGCCCGATCGTCAATGAGCAGTTCTTC. It is translated as CASRTGPIVNEQFF.

The chain links TRBV6-5 to TRBJ2-7; 7 bases line up with TRBD1. Germline values: CDR1 MNHEY, CDR2 SVGAGI. J lost 6 bases, V lost 5 bases, and 13 bases had no gene match. CDR3 length: 15 residues. CDR3 in amino acids: CASSHDRVRAIEQYF. The CDR3 DNA sequence: TGTGCCAGCAGTCACGACAGGGTGCGTGCAATCGAGCAGTACTTC.